These 9 T cell receptor beta chains were all obtained from the same sample, sequenced in a study of CD8 T cell repertoires and HIV-1 epitope variants. These receptors' antigens are unknown. Assay used: immunoSEQ multiplex PCR; TCRdb lists only in-frame clones, some missing. Among over 5,000 clones listed, less than 70% were seen once. Sample: cultured CD8+ T cells derived from PBMCs. These receptors all come from a male donor with HIV.

This clone was detected only once. V and J are TRBV28 and TRBJ2-1; D not certain. The CDR3 totals 14 residues. V was trimmed by 5 bases and J by 4 bases, leaving 12 bases between them. Germline V gene data show CDR1 as MDHEN and CDR2 as SYDVKM. The CDR3, as DNA: TGTGCCAGCAGTCGACCAACTATGTACAATGAGCAGTTCTTC. Protein sequence: CASSRPTMYNEQFF.

The rearrangement joins TRBV6-4 to TRBJ1-2, with D uncertain. The CDR3 extends over 10 amino acids. Between the trimmed V and J ends, which lost 5 bases and 14 bases, there was a span of 12 bases. Germline CDR1 reads MRHNA; CDR2 reads SNTAGT. The CDR3 protein is CASSSRLTTF. CDR3 in DNA: TGTGCCAGCAGTTCGCGGTTGACAACCTTC.

This clone appeared a few times. The rearrangement joins TRBV7-6 to TRBJ1-1; D call uncertain. Germline assignment: CDR1 SGHVS and CDR2 FNYEAQ. V was pared by 1 base and J by 1 base, with 4 bases between. The CDR3 runs 13 residues. The CDR3 DNA reads as TGTGCCAGCAGCTTAGGGGAGAACACTGAAGCTTTCTTT. Translation gives CASSLGENTEAFF. Looking up the rest from reference TRBV7-6 and TRBJ1-1 gives the full variable domain: GAGVSQSPRYKVTKRGQDVALRCDPISGHVSLYWYRQALGQGPEFLTYFNYEAQQDKSGLPNDRFSAERPEGSISTLTIQRTEQRDSAMYRCASSLGENTEAFFGQGTRLTVV.

This clone was observed a single time. The chain recombines TRBV10-3 with TRBJ2-1, with D perhaps TRBD2 (6 bases). Trimming shortened V by 9 bases and J by 7 bases, and 25 bases separated the two germline ends. The germline V gene has CDR1 ENHRY and CDR2 SYGVKD. The CDR3 has 16 residues. CDR3 in DNA: TGTGCCATACGGGGAGAAGGCGGGGCGTCCGTAAATGAGCAGTTCTTC. Protein: CAIRGEGGASVNEQFF.

This chain connects TRBV2 to TRBJ2-7; 16 nucleotides match TRBD2. This CDR3 is 16 amino acids long. Germline-derived CDR1 and CDR2 are SNHLY and FYNNEI. J gave up 2 bases and V 5 bases, and 3 bases lay outside the gene matches. The DNA of the CDR3 is TGTGCCAGCAGTCAAGGGACTAGCGGGAGGGCCTACGAGCAGTACTTC. Translation: CASSQGTSGRAYEQYF.

This sequence joins TRBV7-9 and TRBJ2-2; no clear D gene. This CDR3 spans 12 amino acids. Germline V CDR1 and CDR2: SEHNR, FQNEAQ (reference sequence). The ends were cut back, 5 bases at V and 6 bases at J, with 7 bases in the middle. The CDR3 loop is CASSRGAGELFF. The CDR3 nucleotides are TGTGCCAGCAGCCGAGGCGCCGGGGAGCTGTTTTTT.

The chain joins TRBV2 to TRBJ1-4; D might be TRBD1 (5 bases). This CDR3 comprises 13 residues. V was cut by 7 bases and J by 8 bases, with 14 bases left in between. Germline V gives CDR1 SNHLY, CDR2 FYNNEI. The DNA of the CDR3 is TGTGCCAGCACACGGACCCGGGGGGAAAAACTGTTTTTT. It is translated as CASTRTRGEKLFF.

This clone was detected only a few times. V and J are TRBV27 and TRBJ2-1, with 11 bases that match TRBD2. Germline V gene lookup returns CDR1 MNHEY and CDR2 SMNVEV (reference sequence). The CDR3 length is 16 residues. Trimming at V came to 5 bases and at J to 2 bases, leaving 5 bases not matched to a gene. This CDR3 is CASSSTSGSPYNEQFF. The CDR3 bases are TGTGCCAGCAGTAGCACTAGCGGGAGTCCCTACAATGAGCAGTTCTTC.

The V call is TRBV19, the J call TRBJ1-6; D is ambiguous. The CDR3 runs 14 residues. Trimming shortened V by 1 base and J by 6 bases, and 7 bases separated the two germline ends. Germline V gene sequence: CDR1 LNHDA, CDR2 SQIVND (reference sequence). DNA of the CDR3: TGTGCCAGTAGTATAGCCTTGGGTAATTCACCCCTCCACTTT. Its translation: CASSIALGNSPLHF.